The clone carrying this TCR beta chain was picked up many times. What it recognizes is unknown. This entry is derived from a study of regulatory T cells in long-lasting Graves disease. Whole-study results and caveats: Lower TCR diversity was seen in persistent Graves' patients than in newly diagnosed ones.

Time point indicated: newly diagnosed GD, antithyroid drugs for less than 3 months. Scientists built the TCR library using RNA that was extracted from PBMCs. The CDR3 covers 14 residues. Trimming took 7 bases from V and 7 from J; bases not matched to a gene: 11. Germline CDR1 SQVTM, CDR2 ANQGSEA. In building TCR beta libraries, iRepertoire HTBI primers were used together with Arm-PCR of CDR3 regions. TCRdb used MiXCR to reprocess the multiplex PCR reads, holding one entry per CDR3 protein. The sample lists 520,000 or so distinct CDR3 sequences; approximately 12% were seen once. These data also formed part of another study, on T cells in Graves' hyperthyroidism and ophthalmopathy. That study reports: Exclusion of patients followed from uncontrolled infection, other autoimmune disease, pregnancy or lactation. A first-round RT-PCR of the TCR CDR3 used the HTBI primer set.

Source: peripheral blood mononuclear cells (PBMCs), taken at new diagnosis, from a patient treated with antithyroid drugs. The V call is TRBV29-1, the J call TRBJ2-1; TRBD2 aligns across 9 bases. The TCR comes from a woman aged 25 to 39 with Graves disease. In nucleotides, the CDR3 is TGCAGCGCCACGGGCGGGAGGGCCGGGAATGAGCAGTTCTTC. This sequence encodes CSATGGRAGNEQFF.